These 5 T cell receptor beta chains came from one sample sequenced in a study of cytomegalovirus exposure and HLA in healthy donors. Some clones are missing from TCRdb's copy, which holds only in-frame ones; the method was immunoSEQ multiplex PCR. The table has more than 250,000 clones, 90% seen once; the top ten hold 3.1%. Sequences were obtained from PBMCs. These TCRs come from a woman aged 25 to 39 in good health and CMV-seronegative.

This sequence joins TRBV7-9 and TRBJ2-5, with 7 bases fitting TRBD1. The V and J ends lost 5 bases and 3 bases, in that order; junction bases with no gene match: 6. Germline V gene sequence: CDR1 SEHNR, CDR2 FQNEAQ (reference sequence). CDR3 length: 14 residues. Written as DNA, the CDR3 is TGTGCCAGCAGCCGAAGACAGGGCGAAGAGACCCAGTACTTC. Its translation is CASSRRQGEETQYF.

The chain recombines TRBV6-6 with TRBJ2-1, with no clear D. The CDR3 runs to 11 residues. V lost 2 bases and J 6 bases, leaving 2 bases between the germline ends. From germline, CDR1 is MNHNY and CDR2 SVGAGI (reference sequence). The chain's CDR3 is CASSYGNEQFF. The CDR3 DNA reads as TGTGCCAGCAGTTACGGCAATGAGCAGTTCTTC.

This clone has a single count. This chain connects TRBV6-6 to TRBJ1-2; a weak D match, TRBD1 (5 bases). This CDR3 has 16 residues. The germline V gene has CDR1 MNHNY and CDR2 SVGAGI (reference sequence). V dropped 2 bases and J dropped 3 bases, with 16 bases sitting between them. In nucleotides, the CDR3 is TGTGCCAGCAGTTACCGACAAGACGGGGGTTACTATGGCTACACCTTC. Translated: CASSYRQDGGYYGYTF.

The rearrangement joins TRBV19 to TRBJ2-2, with 8 bases that match TRBD2. From germline, CDR1 is LNHDA and CDR2 SQIVND (reference sequence). This CDR3 contains 15 residues. J lost 4 bases, V lost 8 bases, and 9 bases had no gene match. CDR3 nucleotides: TGTGCCAGTGCCAGAGGACTAGCCAGCACCGGGGAGCTGTTTTTT. Protein sequence: CASARGLASTGELFF.

The V and J genes are TRBV23-1 and TRBJ2-6; 8 positions agree with TRBD1. TRBV23-1 is known as an ORF, though its function is uncertain. V was pared by 3 bases and J by 0 bases, with 10 bases of the junction left unmatched. The CDR3 spans 19 residues. CDR3 in DNA: TGCGCCAGCAGTCATCAAACTGGACAGGGAGACTCTGGGGCCAACGTCCTGACTTTC. It translates to CASSHQTGQGDSGANVLTF.